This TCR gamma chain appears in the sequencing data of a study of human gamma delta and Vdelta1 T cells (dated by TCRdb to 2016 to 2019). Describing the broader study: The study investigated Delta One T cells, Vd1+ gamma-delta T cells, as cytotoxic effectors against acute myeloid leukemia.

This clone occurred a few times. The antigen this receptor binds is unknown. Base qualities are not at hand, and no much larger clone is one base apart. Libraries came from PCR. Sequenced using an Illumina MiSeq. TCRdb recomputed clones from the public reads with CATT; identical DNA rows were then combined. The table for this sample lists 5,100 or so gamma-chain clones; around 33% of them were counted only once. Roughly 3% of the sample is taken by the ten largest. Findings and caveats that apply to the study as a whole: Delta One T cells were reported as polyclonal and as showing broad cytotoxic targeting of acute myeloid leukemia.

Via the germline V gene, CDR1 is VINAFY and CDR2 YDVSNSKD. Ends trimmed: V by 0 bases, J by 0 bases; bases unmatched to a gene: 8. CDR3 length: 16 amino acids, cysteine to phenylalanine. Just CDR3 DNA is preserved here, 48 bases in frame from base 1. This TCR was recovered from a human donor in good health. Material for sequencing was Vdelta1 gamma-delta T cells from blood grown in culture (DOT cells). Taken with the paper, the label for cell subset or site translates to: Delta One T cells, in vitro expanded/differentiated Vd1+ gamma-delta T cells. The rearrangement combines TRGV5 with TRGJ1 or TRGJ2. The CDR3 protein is CATWDRQISNYYKKLF. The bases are TGTGCCACCTGGGACAGGCAAATTTCGAATTATTATAAGAAACTCTTT.